This T cell receptor beta chain originates from a study of T cells in tuberculosis. Looked up from germline, CDR1 is MDHEN and CDR2 is SYDVKM. The CDR3 is 11 amino acids. V lost 8 bases and J lost 1, with 5 bases in between. TCR-alpha and TCR-beta chains were sequenced unpaired. Data came from immunoSEQ multiplex PCR; TCRdb stores just in-frame clones and leaves some out. In the table there are about 59,000 clones, roughly 79% of which are singletons. After thawing and overnight rest, PBMC were stained with GMM-loaded CD1B tetramer, viability dye and anti-CD3 for sorting. C32 glucose monomycolate from Rhodococcus equi was loaded onto the CD1B tetramers.

The receptor was derived from an adult woman with latent tuberculosis. Material: CD1b-GMM tetramer-negative cells sorted from PBMCs. The rearrangement uses TRBV28 and TRBJ1-1, with no clear D. CDR3 amino acids: CASEGNTEAFF. The CDR3 nucleotides are TGTGCCAGCGAGGGGAACACTGAAGCTTTCTTT.